Presented here are 19 T cell receptor beta chains from one specimen sequenced in a study of blood T cell repertoires in COVID-19. TCRdb keeps only in-frame clones here, not all; method: immunoSEQ multiplex PCR. The repertoire holds roughly 77,000 clones, with over 75% as singletons. The sequenced material came from peripheral blood. Source of these receptors: a human donor in a cohort sampled during active COVID-19.

This clone was detected a few times. The chain uses TRBV7-9 and TRBJ1-2; a weak D match, TRBD1 (5 bases). The ends were cut back, 6 bases at V and 7 bases at J, with 18 bases in the middle. The CDR3 has 14 residues. Germline V gene data show CDR1 as SEHNR and CDR2 as FQNEAQ (reference sequence). The CDR3 region has the DNA TGTGCCAGCAGTTTGCGGGACTTTAATAGTGGCTACACCTTC. Amino acid sequence: CASSLRDFNSGYTF.

V is TRBV10-1 and J is TRBJ2-3; tentative D call: TRBD2 (5 bases). The CDR3 extends over 14 amino acids. CDR1 WNHNN and CDR2 SYGVQD come from the germline V gene (reference sequence). V gave up 2 bases and J gave up 2 bases, with 8 bases separating them. CDR3: CASSEGGPTDTQYF. The CDR3 nucleotides are TGCGCCAGCAGTGAGGGAGGTCCCACAGATACGCAGTATTTT.

The chain carries TRBV10-3 and TRBJ1-5, with a weak D call TRBD1 (6 bases). Germline V lookup: CDR1 ENHRY, CDR2 SYGVKD. V was pared by 6 bases and J by 1 base, with 16 bases between. This CDR3 is built from 16 residues. The CDR3 bases are TGTGCCATCAGCTACACAGGGCCTCGGAGCAATCAGCCCCAGCATTTT. It specifies CAISYTGPRSNQPQHF.

V gene TRBV5-1 combines with J gene TRBJ2-1; 14 bases fit TRBD2. The V gene end was trimmed by 4 bases and the J gene end by 7 bases; junction bases not matched to a gene: 7. The CDR3 contains 16 residues. Germline CDR1 SGHRS, CDR2 YFSETQ. The CDR3 sequence is CASSILGLAGANEQFF. The CDR3 DNA reads TGCGCCAGCAGCATACTGGGACTAGCGGGGGCGAATGAGCAGTTCTTC.

The chain is built from TRBV5-1 and TRBJ2-7, with D perhaps matching TRBD2 (6 bases). V was trimmed by 1 base and J by 2 bases, leaving 10 bases between them. CDR3 length equals 14 residues. The germline V gene has CDR1 SGHRS and CDR2 YFSETQ. CDR3 DNA: TGCGCCAGCAGCTTGACCGGGGGACCCTACGAGCAGTACTTC. It codes for CASSLTGGPYEQYF.

V usage is TRBV9 and J usage is TRBJ1-2, with no clear D. The V gene's germline CDR1 is SGDLS and CDR2 YYNGEE. V lost 6 bases, J lost 1 base, and 13 bases lay in between. The CDR3 is made up of 14 amino acids. CDR3 DNA sequence: TGTGCCAGCAACCCAGGCGGGGTTAACTATGGCTACACCTTC. Its protein is CASNPGGVNYGYTF.

The V and J genes are TRBV4-1 and TRBJ2-6; 9 bases are shared with TRBD1. CDR1 and CDR2 from the germline V gene are MGHRA and YSYEKL. Losses at the gene ends were 5 bases for V and 1 base for J; bases not matched to a gene: 12. CDR3 length: 19 residues. This CDR3 reads CASSARTGESVSGANVLTF. The CDR3 DNA follows: TGCGCCAGCAGCGCCAGGACAGGGGAAAGTGTTTCTGGGGCCAACGTCCTGACTTTC.

This rearrangement joins TRBV2 to TRBJ1-6; D not certain. The CDR3 extends over 12 amino acids. V lost 4 bases, J lost 9 bases, and 7 bases lay in between. Germline V gives CDR1 SNHLY, CDR2 FYNNEI. CDR3 protein: CASSGEGSPLHF. CDR3 coding DNA: TGTGCCAGCAGTGGAGAGGGTTCACCCCTCCACTTT.

The chain couples TRBV30 to TRBJ1-2; maybe TRBD1 (5 bases). Germline V CDR1 and CDR2: GTSNPN, SVGIG (reference sequence). The CDR3 is 16 residues long. Trimming stripped 2 bases from V and 11 bases from J, with 27 bases between. The CDR3 sequence is CAWSIAGVGGLGRYTF. The CDR3 DNA follows: TGTGCCTGGAGTATAGCGGGGGTTGGAGGGTTGGGGAGATACACCTTC.

This clone was found once. The chain is built from TRBV11-2 and TRBJ2-1; TRBD2 is a possible D gene (5 bases). The V end lost 0 bases, the J end lost 3 bases, and 12 bases lay between the germline ends. The CDR3 loop spans 16 amino acids. Per germline, CDR1 SGHAT and CDR2 FQNNGV. The CDR3 loop is CASSLEWRANYNEQFF. CDR3 DNA sequence: TGTGCCAGCAGCTTAGAATGGCGGGCGAACTACAATGAGCAGTTCTTC.

The chain combines TRBV7-3 with TRBJ2-1; TRBD2 matches at 7 bases. The CDR3 length is 13 residues. The V segment lost 6 bases and the J segment 8 bases; nucleotides outside the gene matches: 7. CDR1 SGHTA and CDR2 FQGTGA come from the germline V gene. CDR3 coding DNA: TGTGCCAGCAGACCTAGCGGTGCGGATGAGCAGTTCTTC. Amino acid sequence: CASRPSGADEQFF.

The CDR3 DNA sequence: TGTGCCAGAGAGAGACTAGCGGGTTGGGTCACGCAGTATTTT. It specifies CARERLAGWVTQYF. This chain joins TRBV6-4 and TRBJ2-3, with 10 nucleotides matching TRBD2. V lost 9 bases and J lost 9; bases outside the gene matches: 12. Germline assignment: CDR1 MRHNA and CDR2 SNTAGT. The CDR3 covers 14 residues.

The chain uses TRBV5-1 and TRBJ2-5, with TRBD1 as a possible D gene (6 bases). The CDR3 totals 15 residues. The V end was cut by 3 bases, the J end by 4 bases, with 16 bases between. Looked up from germline, CDR1 is SGHRS and CDR2 is YFSETQ. CDR3 coding DNA: TGCGCCAGCAGCTCACTCGGGACACCTCTAGAGACCCAGTACTTC. This gives the protein CASSSLGTPLETQYF.

The CDR3 loop is CASSQDRDIFYEQYF. The CDR3 nucleotides read TGTGCCAGCAGCCAAGACCGGGACATCTTCTACGAGCAGTACTTC. The chain is built from TRBV4-2 and TRBJ2-7; D might be TRBD1 (6 bases). Germline values: CDR1 LGHNA, CDR2 YNFKEQ. This CDR3 is 15 amino acids long. The V end was cut by 0 bases, the J end by 3 bases, with 12 bases between.

This chain uses TRBV5-6 with TRBJ2-3; 8 bases are a match to TRBD2. Unmatched junction bases numbered 6, after V lost 0 bases and J lost 6 bases. The V gene's germline CDR1 is SGHDT and CDR2 YYEEEE. This CDR3 spans 15 amino acids. DNA of the CDR3: TGTGCCAGCAGCTTGGCTGTGACTAGCGATGATACGCAGTATTTT. Translated, it gives CASSLAVTSDDTQYF.

The rearrangement uses TRBV3-1 (or the pseudogene TRBV3-2) and TRBJ2-1, with 7 bases that match TRBD2. The germline V gene has CDR1 LGHDT and CDR2 YNNKEL (reference sequence). J gave up 8 bases and V 1 base, and 8 bases lay outside the gene matches. This CDR3 region has 15 residues. In DNA, the CDR3 is TGTGCCAGCAGCCAAGCTCCCGGGGGGTATTATGAGCAGTTCTTC. Its protein product is CASSQAPGGYYEQFF.

The chain joins TRBV24-1 to TRBJ2-5; 7 positions match TRBD1. Germline CDR1 and CDR2: KGHDR and SFDVKD. The CDR3 runs 15 residues. Germline trimming cut 4 bases from V and 3 bases from J; bases unmatched to any gene: 7. CDR3 loop: CATSDLTGAEETQYF. For the CDR3, the DNA is TGTGCCACCAGTGACCTCACAGGGGCAGAAGAGACCCAGTACTTC.

This chain links TRBV3-1 (or the pseudogene TRBV3-2) with TRBJ2-7; TRBD2 might be the D (5 bases). The CDR3 loop spans 12 amino acids. V lost 4 bases, J lost 3 bases, and 7 bases lay in between. Germline assignment: CDR1 LGHDT and CDR2 YNNKEL (reference sequence). CDR3 sequence (DNA): TGTGCCAGCAGCCTCGGACTCTACGAGCAGTACTTC. Protein sequence: CASSLGLYEQYF.

This clone appeared once. The genes are TRBV5-6 and TRBJ1-2, with TRBD1 identical over 10 bases. The CDR3 totals 16 residues. The germline CDR1 and CDR2 sequences are SGHDT and YYEEEE. Trimming removed 4 bases from V and 0 bases from J; junction bases left unmatched: 6. The CDR3 region has the DNA TGTGCCAGCAGCATGGGACAGGGGACAGCTAACTATGGCTACACCTTC. It translates to CASSMGQGTANYGYTF.